The following is a T cell receptor beta chain sequence with its context. The data originate from a study of blood T cell repertoires in COVID-19. Using immunoSEQ multiplex PCR, the repertoire was profiled, and TCRdb retains in-frame clones only, with some absent. This sample has some 270,000 clones, with 65% to 85% found just once. CDR3 length: 15 amino acids. CDR1 and CDR2 (germline): SGHNT, YYREEE (reference sequence). J lost 8 bases, V lost 4 bases, and 5 bases had no gene match. The rearrangement joins TRBV5-4 to TRBJ2-1, with 14 nucleotides matching TRBD2. This clonotype was obtained from a man over 45 who had recovered from COVID-19. The sequencing input was PBMCs or T cells enriched from blood (not recorded which). For the CDR3, the DNA is TGTGCCAGCAGCCATGCGGGACTAGCGGGAGATGAGCAGTTCTTC. This sequence encodes CASSHAGLAGDEQFF.